The clone carrying this T cell receptor (beta chain) came up a few times. The antigen remains undetermined. Germline V gives CDR1 SGHVS, CDR2 FNYEAQ. The J segment lost 4 bases and the V segment lost 1 base, leaving 5 bases of the junction unmatched. The CDR3 extends over 15 amino acids. This sample was included in a study of beta chain features in type 1 diabetes. Broader study findings: Shortening of TCRB CDR3s, moderate but significant, appeared in all four CD4+ subsets of Type 1 diabetes patients. A closer apparent resemblance between naive, central memory and Treg TCRB repertoires was seen in patients than in healthy donors.

On average, the one heparinised blood draw given by each donor was around 110 mL. Each of the CD4+ naive, central memory, regulatory and stem cell-like memory populations was sorted via CD45RO/CCR7/CD25/CD127/CD95/CD27. Sequenced material consisted of expressed TCRB transcripts (all of the isolated RNA was reverse transcribed). Sequencing was performed with immunoSEQ multiplex PCR; in TCRdb, only in-frame clones are kept and a portion is missing. The table includes about 140,000 clones, 6% to 7.5% detected once. The chain carries TRBV7-6 and TRBJ1-2, with 8 bases lining up with TRBD1. Sequencing input: central memory CD4+ T cells from blood. This clonotype was sampled from a woman aged 25 to 39 in good health. CDR3 in DNA: TGTGCCAGCAGCTTAGGACAGGGGCTTGGCTATGGCTACACCTTC. It translates to CASSLGQGLGYGYTF.